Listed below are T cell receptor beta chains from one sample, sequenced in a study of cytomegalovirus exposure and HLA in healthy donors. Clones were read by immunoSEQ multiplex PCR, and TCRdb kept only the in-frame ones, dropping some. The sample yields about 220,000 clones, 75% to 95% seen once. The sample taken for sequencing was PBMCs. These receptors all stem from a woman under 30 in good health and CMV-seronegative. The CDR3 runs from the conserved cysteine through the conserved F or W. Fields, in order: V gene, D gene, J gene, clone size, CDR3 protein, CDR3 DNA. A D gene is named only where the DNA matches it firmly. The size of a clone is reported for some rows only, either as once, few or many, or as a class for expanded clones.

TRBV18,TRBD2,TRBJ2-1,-,CASSLAGDYNEQFF,TGTGCCAGCTCACTAGCGGGAGATTACAATGAGCAGTTCTTC
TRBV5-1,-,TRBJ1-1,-,CASSSTRGSDTEAFF,TGCGCCAGCAGCTCGACCAGGGGAAGCGACACTGAAGCTTTCTTT
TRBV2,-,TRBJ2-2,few,CASSGREGNTGELFF,TGTGCCAGCAGTGGGCGGGAAGGGAACACCGGGGAGCTGTTTTTT
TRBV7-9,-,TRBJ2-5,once,CASSLVGSQETQYF,TGTGCCAGCAGCTTAGTTGGCAGCCAAGAGACCCAGTACTTC
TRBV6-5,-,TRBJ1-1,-,CASSYGREGWYTEAFF,TGTGCCAGCAGTTATGGGAGGGAAGGGTGGTACACTGAAGCTTTCTTT
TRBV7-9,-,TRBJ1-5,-,CASSFAGGISQPQHF,TGTGCCAGCAGCTTCGCGGGAGGGATTAGTCAGCCCCAGCATTTT
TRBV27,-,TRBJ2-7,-,CASSLRRGRQYF,TGTGCCAGCAGTCTCCGACGGGGGAGGCAGTACTTC
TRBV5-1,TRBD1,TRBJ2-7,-,CASSLGYRGLDEQYF,TGCGCCAGCAGCTTGGGTTACAGGGGTTTGGACGAGCAGTACTTC
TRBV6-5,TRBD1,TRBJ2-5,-,CASSYVPGTGGGTQYF,TGTGCCAGCAGTTATGTACCCGGGACAGGGGGAGGGACCCAGTACTTC
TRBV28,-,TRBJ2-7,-,CASGGYEQYF,TGTGCCAGCGGAGGGTACGAGCAGTACTTC
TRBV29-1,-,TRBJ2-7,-,CSVWAVSYEQYF,TGCAGCGTTTGGGCTGTATCCTACGAGCAGTACTTC
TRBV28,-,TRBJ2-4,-,CASSLYGLAKNIQYF,TGTGCCAGCAGCCTATACGGACTAGCCAAAAACATTCAGTACTTC
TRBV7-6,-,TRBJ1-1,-,CASSMTGNTEAFF,TGTGCCAGCAGCATGACAGGGAACACTGAAGCTTTCTTT
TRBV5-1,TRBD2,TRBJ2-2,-,CASSLELAGGPFAGELFF,TGCGCCAGCAGCTTGGAACTAGCGGGAGGGCCTTTCGCCGGGGAGCTGTTTTTT
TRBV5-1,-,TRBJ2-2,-,CASSLSVTGELFF,TGCGCCAGCAGCTTGTCCGTTACCGGGGAGCTGTTTTTT
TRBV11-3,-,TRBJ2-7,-,CASSLVTGYEQYF,TGTGCCAGCAGCTTAGTAACAGGATACGAGCAGTACTTC
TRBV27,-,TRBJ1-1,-,CASSHYSGTLKNPMNTEAFF,TGTGCCAGCAGTCACTACTCCGGGACACTAAAAAATCCCATGAACACTGAAGCTTTCTTT
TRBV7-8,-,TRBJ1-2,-,CASSPLAGRVASGGYTF,TGTGCCAGCAGCCCGTTGGCTGGGAGGGTGGCCTCTGGTGGCTACACCTTC
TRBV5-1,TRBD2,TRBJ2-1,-,CASSLVGTSTYNEQFF,TGCGCCAGCAGCTTAGTGGGGACTAGCACCTACAATGAGCAGTTCTTC
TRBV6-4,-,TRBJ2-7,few,CASSDGQTYEQYF,TGTGCCAGCAGTGACGGACAAACCTACGAGCAGTACTTC
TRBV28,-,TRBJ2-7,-,CASRGAADYEQYF,TGTGCCAGCAGGGGCGCCGCCGACTACGAGCAGTACTTC
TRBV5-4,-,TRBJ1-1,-,CASSLGLEAFF,TGTGCCAGCAGCCTGGGGCTTGAAGCTTTCTTT
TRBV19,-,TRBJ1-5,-,CASRGTVDQPQHF,TGTGCCAGTAGGGGGACTGTGGATCAGCCCCAGCATTTT
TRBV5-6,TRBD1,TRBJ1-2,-,CASRKKTGGLAYGYTF,TGTGCCAGCAGAAAGAAAACAGGGGGCCTCGCCTATGGCTACACCTTC
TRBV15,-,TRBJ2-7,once,CATSSSAGIEQYF,TGTGCCACCAGCAGCTCCGCGGGTATCGAGCAGTACTTC
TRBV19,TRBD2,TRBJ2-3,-,CASRHPRTSGRFETDTQYF,TGTGCCAGTAGGCATCCTCGGACTAGCGGGAGATTCGAGACAGATACGCAGTATTTT
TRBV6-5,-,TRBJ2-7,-,CASSYRPRPYEQYF,TGTGCCAGCAGTTACAGGCCGCGGCCCTACGAGCAGTACTTC
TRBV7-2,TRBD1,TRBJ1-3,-,CASSLGTGQGNTIYF,TGTGCCAGCAGCTTAGGGACGGGACAGGGAAACACCATATATTTT
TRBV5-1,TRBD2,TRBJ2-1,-,CASSLVAGVMRNEQFF,TGCGCCAGCAGCCTAGTAGCGGGAGTCATGCGGAATGAGCAGTTCTTC
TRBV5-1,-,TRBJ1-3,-,CASSQTDSGNTIYF,TGCGCCAGCAGCCAGACTGACTCTGGAAACACCATATATTTT
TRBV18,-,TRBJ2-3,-,CASSADSLTDTQYF,TGTGCCAGCTCCGCAGACAGCCTCACAGATACGCAGTATTTT
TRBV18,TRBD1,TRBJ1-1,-,CASSQRQGSNTEAFF,TGTGCCAGCTCACAACGACAGGGTTCGAACACTGAAGCTTTCTTT
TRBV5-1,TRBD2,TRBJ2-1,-,CASSHGLAGFLYNEQFF,TGCGCCAGCAGCCATGGACTAGCGGGATTTCTCTACAATGAGCAGTTCTTC
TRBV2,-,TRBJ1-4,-,CASSKPNEKLFF,TGTGCCAGCAGTAAGCCTAATGAAAAACTGTTTTTT
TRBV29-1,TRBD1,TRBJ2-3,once,CSADRVPEYF,TGCAGCGCCGACAGGGTTCCCGAGTATTTT
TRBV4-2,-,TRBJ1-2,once,CASSHLPIARGRAGSNYGYTF,TGTGCCAGCAGCCATCTTCCCATCGCCAGGGGCAGGGCAGGGTCGAACTATGGCTACACCTTC
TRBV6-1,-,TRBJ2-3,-,CASSDERGISTDTQYF,TGTGCCAGCAGTGATGAACGGGGAATTAGCACAGATACGCAGTATTTT
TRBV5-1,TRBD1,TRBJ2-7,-,CASSSRTGAYEQYF,TGCGCCAGCAGCTCAAGGACAGGGGCCTACGAGCAGTACTTC
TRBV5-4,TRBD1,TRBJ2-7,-,CASSIPGQDGEQYF,TGTGCCAGCAGCATACCGGGACAGGACGGAGAGCAGTACTTC
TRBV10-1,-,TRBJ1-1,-,CASSGGTEAFF,TGCGCCAGCAGTGGAGGCACTGAAGCTTTCTTT
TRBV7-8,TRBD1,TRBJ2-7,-,CASSVQGAGYEQYF,TGTGCCAGCAGCGTCCAGGGGGCTGGCTACGAGCAGTACTTC
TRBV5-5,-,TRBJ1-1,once,CASSSHRIQGRDTEAFF,TGTGCCAGCAGCTCTCACAGGATCCAGGGTAGGGACACTGAAGCTTTCTTT
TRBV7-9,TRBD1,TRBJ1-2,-,CASSLVQGAANYGYTF,TGTGCCAGCAGCTTAGTACAGGGGGCTGCTAACTATGGCTACACCTTC
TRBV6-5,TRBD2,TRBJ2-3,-,CASSKTSGRTDTQYF,TGTGCCAGCAGTAAAACTAGCGGGAGGACAGATACGCAGTATTTT
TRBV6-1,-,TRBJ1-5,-,CASSLGAGVGQPQHF,TGTGCCAGCAGCTTGGGGGCAGGGGTCGGTCAGCCCCAGCATTTT
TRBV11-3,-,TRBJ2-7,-,CASSLSGANYEQYF,TGTGCCAGCAGCTTGTCGGGAGCCAACTACGAGCAGTACTTC
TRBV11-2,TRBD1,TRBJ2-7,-,CASSSGQGQYEQYF,TGTGCCAGCAGCTCCGGACAGGGACAATACGAGCAGTACTTC
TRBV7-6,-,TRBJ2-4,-,CASSSPLTGTNIQYF,TGTGCCAGCAGCTCACCACTAACAGGGACGAACATTCAGTACTTC
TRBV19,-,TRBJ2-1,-,CASSIGDLSFYNEQFF,TGTGCCAGTAGTATAGGCGATCTTTCATTCTACAATGAGCAGTTCTTC
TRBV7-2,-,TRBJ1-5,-,CASSPRPTGNQPQHF,TGTGCCAGCAGCCCCCGCCCTACAGGTAATCAGCCCCAGCATTTT
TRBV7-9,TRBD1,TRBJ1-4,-,CASSRIRGTGGATNEKLFF,TGTGCCAGCAGCCGAATTAGGGGGACAGGGGGAGCAACTAATGAAAAACTGTTTTTT
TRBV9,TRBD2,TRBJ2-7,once,CASSASSGSLAYEQYF,TGTGCCAGCAGCGCATCTAGCGGGAGTTTGGCCTACGAGCAGTACTTC
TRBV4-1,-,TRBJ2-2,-,CASSQDPTGELFF,TGCGCCAGCAGCCAAGACCCTACCGGGGAGCTGTTTTTT
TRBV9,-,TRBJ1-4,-,CASSVGEEKLFF,TGTGCCAGCAGCGTAGGAGAAGAAAAACTGTTTTTT